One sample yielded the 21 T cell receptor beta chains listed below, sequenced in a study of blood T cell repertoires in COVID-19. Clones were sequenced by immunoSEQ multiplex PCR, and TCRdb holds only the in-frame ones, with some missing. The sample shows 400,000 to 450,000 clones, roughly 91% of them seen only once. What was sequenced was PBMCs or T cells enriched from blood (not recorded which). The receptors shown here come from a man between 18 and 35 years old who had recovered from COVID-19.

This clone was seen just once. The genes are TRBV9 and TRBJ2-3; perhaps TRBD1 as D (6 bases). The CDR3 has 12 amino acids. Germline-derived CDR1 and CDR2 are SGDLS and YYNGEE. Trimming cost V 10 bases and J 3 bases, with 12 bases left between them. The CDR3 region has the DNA TGTGCCTCCAAGGGGGAGACAGATACGCAGTATTTT. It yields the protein CASKGETDTQYF.

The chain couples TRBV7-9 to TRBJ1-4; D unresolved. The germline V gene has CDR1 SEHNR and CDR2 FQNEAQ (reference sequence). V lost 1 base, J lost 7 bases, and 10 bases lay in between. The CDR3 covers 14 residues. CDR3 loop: CASSLDGMGEKLFF. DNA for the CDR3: TGTGCCAGCAGCTTAGACGGGATGGGTGAAAAACTGTTTTTT.

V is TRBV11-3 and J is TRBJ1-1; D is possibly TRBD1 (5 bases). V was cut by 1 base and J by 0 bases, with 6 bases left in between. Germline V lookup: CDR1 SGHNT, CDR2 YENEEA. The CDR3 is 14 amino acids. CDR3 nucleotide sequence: TGTGCCAGCAGCTTAGGCAGGGTGAACACTGAAGCTTTCTTT. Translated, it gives CASSLGRVNTEAFF.

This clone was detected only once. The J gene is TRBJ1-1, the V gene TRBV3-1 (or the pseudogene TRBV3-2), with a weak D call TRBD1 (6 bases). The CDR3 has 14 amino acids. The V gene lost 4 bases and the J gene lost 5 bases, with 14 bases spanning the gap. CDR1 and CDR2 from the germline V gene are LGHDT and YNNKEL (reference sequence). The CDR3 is CASSPRGRRTEAFF. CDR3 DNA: TGTGCCAGCAGCCCCAGGGGTAGGCGGACTGAAGCTTTCTTT.

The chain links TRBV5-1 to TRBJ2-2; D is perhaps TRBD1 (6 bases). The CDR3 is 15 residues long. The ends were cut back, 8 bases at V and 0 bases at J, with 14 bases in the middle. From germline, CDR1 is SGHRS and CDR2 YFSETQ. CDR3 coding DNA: TGCGCCAGTGTACCGGGACATTCGAACACCGGGGAGCTGTTTTTT. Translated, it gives CASVPGHSNTGELFF.

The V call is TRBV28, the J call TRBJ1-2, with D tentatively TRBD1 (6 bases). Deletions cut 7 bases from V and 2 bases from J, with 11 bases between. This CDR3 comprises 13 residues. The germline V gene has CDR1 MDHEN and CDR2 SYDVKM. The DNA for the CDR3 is TGTGCCAGCAAAGGGGACATCAACTATGGCTACACCTTC. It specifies CASKGDINYGYTF.

CDR3 sequence (DNA): TGTGCCTGGAGTGGAGAATCGGACAGGACGTTTGAAAAACTGTTTTTT. This encodes CAWSGESDRTFEKLFF. The rearrangement links TRBV30 to TRBJ1-4; 7 bases line up with TRBD1. V trimming: 1 base; J trimming: 7 bases; junction bases outside the gene matches: 12. Germline lookup yields CDR1 GTSNPN and CDR2 SVGIG (reference sequence). The CDR3 sequence is 16 residues long.

In nucleotides, the CDR3 is TGTGCCAGCAGCTCAGTTGGGGCAGGGAGGGAAAAACTGTTTTTT. It yields the protein CASSSVGAGREKLFF. V gene TRBV7-2 combines with J gene TRBJ1-4; TRBD1 is a possible D gene (5 bases). The germline V gene has CDR1 SGHTA and CDR2 FQGNSA. This CDR3 contains 15 residues. V was shortened by 4 bases and J by 8 bases, with 17 bases between the two germline ends.

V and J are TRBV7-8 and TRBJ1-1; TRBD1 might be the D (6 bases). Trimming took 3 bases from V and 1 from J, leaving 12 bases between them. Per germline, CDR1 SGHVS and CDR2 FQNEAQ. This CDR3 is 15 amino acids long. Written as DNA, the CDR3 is TGTGCCAGCAGCTTTAGTGGACAGTCGAACACTGAAGCTTTCTTT. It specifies CASSFSGQSNTEAFF.

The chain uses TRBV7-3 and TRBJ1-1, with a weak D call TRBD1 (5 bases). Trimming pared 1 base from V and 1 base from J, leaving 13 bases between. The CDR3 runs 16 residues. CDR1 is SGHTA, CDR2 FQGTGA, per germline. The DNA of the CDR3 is TGTGCCAGCAGCTTAAGCAGGGATACATCGAACACTGAAGCTTTCTTT. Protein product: CASSLSRDTSNTEAFF.

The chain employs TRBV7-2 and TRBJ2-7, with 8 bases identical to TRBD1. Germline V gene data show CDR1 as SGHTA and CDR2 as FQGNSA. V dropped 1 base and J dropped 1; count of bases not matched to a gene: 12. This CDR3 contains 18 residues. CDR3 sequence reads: CASSLDFTGTGVSYEQYF. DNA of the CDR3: TGTGCCAGCAGCTTAGATTTTACCGGGACAGGCGTATCCTACGAGCAGTACTTC.

The CDR3 bases are TGTGCCAGCAGCTATTATACCAGCTCCTACAATGAGCAGTTCTTC. Amino acids: CASSYYTSSYNEQFF. V usage is TRBV5-8 and J usage is TRBJ2-1, with D unclear. Germline CDR1 reads SGHTS; CDR2 reads YDEGEE. Trimming stripped 3 bases from V and 0 bases from J, with 10 bases between. CDR3 length: 15 residues. Drawing the rest from reference TRBV5-8 and TRBJ2-1, the complete variable domain is EAGVTQSPTHLIKTRGQQATLRCSPISGHTSVYWYQQALGLGLQFLLWYDEGEERNRGNFPPRFSGRQFPNYSSELNVNALELEDSALYLCASSYYTSSYNEQFFGPGTRLTVL.

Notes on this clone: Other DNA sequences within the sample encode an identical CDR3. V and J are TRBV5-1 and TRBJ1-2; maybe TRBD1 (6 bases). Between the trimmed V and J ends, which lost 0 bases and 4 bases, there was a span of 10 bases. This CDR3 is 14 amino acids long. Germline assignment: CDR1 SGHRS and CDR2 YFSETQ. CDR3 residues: CASSLGEGGYGYTF. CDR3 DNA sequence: TGCGCCAGCAGCTTGGGCGAAGGGGGCTATGGCTACACCTTC.

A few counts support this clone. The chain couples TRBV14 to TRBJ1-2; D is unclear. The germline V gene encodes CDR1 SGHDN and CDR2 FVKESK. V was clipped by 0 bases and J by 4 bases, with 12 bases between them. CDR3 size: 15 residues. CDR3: CASSQDRGWGYGYTF. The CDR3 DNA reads TGTGCCAGCAGCCAAGATCGGGGTTGGGGCTATGGCTACACCTTC.

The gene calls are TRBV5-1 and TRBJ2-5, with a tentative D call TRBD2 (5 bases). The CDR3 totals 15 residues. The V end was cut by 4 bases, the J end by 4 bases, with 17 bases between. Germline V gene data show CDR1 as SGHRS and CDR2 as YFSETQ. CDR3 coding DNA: TGCGCCAGCAGCCAAGCGGCCATGCCGGCAGAGACCCAGTACTTC. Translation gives CASSQAAMPAETQYF.

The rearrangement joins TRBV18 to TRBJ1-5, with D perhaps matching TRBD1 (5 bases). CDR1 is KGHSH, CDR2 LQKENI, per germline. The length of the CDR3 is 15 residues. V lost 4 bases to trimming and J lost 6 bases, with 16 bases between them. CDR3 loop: CASSLSGGGAQPQHF. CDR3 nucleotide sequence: TGTGCCAGCTCACTTTCTGGGGGGGGAGCTCAGCCCCAGCATTTT. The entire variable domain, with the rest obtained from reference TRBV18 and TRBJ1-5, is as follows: NAGVMQNPRHLVRRRGQEARLRCSPMKGHSHVYWYRQLPEEGLKFMVYLQKENIIDESGMPKERFSAEFPKEGPSILRIQQVVRGDSAAYFCASSLSGGGAQPQHFGDGTRLSIL.

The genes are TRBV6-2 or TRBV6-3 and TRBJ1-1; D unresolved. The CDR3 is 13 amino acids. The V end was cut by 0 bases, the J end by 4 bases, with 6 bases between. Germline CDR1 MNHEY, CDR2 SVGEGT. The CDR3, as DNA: TGTGCCAGCAGTTACTCTACTTTCACTGAAGCTTTCTTT. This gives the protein CASSYSTFTEAFF.

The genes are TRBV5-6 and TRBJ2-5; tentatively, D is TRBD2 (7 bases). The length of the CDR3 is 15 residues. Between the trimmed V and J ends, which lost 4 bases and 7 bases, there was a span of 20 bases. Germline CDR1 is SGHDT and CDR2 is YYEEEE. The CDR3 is CASSLLGGAMPTQYF. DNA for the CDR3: TGTGCCAGCAGCCTGCTAGGGGGGGCGATGCCGACCCAGTACTTC.

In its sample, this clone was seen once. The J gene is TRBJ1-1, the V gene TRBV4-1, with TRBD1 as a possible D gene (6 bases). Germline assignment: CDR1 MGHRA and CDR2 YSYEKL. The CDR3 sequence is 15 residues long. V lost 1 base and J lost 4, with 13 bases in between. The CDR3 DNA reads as TGCGCCAGCAGCCAAGCTAATAGGGGGGGCACTGAAGCTTTCTTT. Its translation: CASSQANRGGTEAFF.

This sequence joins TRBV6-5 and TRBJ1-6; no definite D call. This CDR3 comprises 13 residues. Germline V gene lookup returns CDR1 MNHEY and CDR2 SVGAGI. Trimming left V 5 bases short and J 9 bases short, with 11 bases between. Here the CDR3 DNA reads TGTGCCAGCAGTATACAGCGGGGTTCACCCCTCCACTTT. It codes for CASSIQRGSPLHF.

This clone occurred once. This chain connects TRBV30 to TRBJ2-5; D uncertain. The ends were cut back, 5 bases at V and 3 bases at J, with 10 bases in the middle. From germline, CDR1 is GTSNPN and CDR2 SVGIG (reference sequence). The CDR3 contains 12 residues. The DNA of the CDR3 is TGTGCCTGGGGCCCTAGGAAAGAGACCCAGTACTTC. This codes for CAWGPRKETQYF.